This T cell receptor (beta chain) emerged from a study of human T cells and chemical hapten exposure. Whole-study context: Small volume differences among pooled libraries mainly caused per-sample TCR yield variation.

This clonotype has a count of ten or more. Antigen: not known. Study-level points and caveats: Once DPC sensitization occurred, TCRs above 1 in 1000 frequency showed no change.

What the library attached to individual cDNA molecules were unique molecular identifiers. The authors' processing: The number of TCRs in each sample had a median of around 96,000 and spanned roughly 23,224 to 750,000. TCRdb re-called the RACE reads with MiXCR, one entry per CDR3 protein. These V and J calls originate from TCRdb's pipeline instead of the authors' own analysis. The sample holds about 37,000 distinct CDR3 sequences, 5.5% seen once. Time point described: healthy volunteer bleed at 6 weeks. Extraction of total RNA was performed on unfractionated whole blood. The CDR3 covers 14 residues. Germline assignment: CDR1 GTSNPN and CDR2 SVGIG (reference sequence). Trimming left V 2 bases short and J 5 bases short, with 12 bases between.

Sequencing was done on a sample of whole blood. The clonotype originates from a human donor in good health. Some clones in this sample may be carry-over from other donors' samples. The chain uses TRBV30 and TRBJ2-2; D is ambiguous. In nucleotides, the CDR3 is TGTGCCTGGAGTTGGACCCCGGAGACCGGGGAGCTGTTTTTT. Encoded protein: CAWSWTPETGELFF.